The next 7 T cell receptor beta chains were all read from a single sample in a study of metastatic and nonmetastatic thyroid tumors. Using MiXCR, TCRdb reanalyzed the PCR reads. In the table there are more than 8,000 clones, 24% of which are singletons. Patients had received no treatment of any kind before thyroid surgery. Sequenced sample: tumor tissue. The receptors here all came from a female donor with papillary thyroid cancer or a benign thyroid nodule (not recorded which). Some clones in this sample may be carry-over from other donors' samples.

This clone rates as medium-sized (0.01 to 0.1%). The chain joins TRBV5-1 to TRBJ2-1, with 8 bases that match TRBD1. V gave up 4 bases and J gave up 5 bases; unmatched junction bases: 11. The CDR3 has 16 amino acids. The germline CDR1 and CDR2 sequences are SGHRS and YFSETQ. The CDR3 DNA follows: TGCGCCAGCAGCGCCCCACCGGGACAGGTTCACAATGAGCAGTTCTTC. It specifies CASSAPPGQVHNEQFF.

This clone was counted at least ten times. The chain is built from TRBV28 and TRBJ2-5; D may be TRBD2 (5 bases). The V end was cut by 6 bases, the J end by 5 bases, with 19 bases between. The germline V gene encodes CDR1 MDHEN and CDR2 SYDVKM. The CDR3 is 15 amino acids. For the CDR3, the DNA is TGTGCCAGCAGCCTAGCATTGGTCGGCCCCGAGACCCAGTACTTC. Translated, it gives CASSLALVGPETQYF.

This clone is medium-sized within its sample. The genes are TRBV6-1 and TRBJ1-1, with TRBD1 as a possible D gene (6 bases). The CDR3 has 14 residues. The ends were cut back, 6 bases at V and 5 bases at J, with 16 bases in the middle. Germline V gene data show CDR1 as MNHNS and CDR2 as SASEGT. The CDR3 DNA follows: TGTGCCAGCAGCCGGGAACAGGGTTTAACTGAAGCTTTCTTT. Translation: CASSREQGLTEAFF.

As concerns this clone: Sequence at one end of the junction differs from germline and may be a read error. The chain is built from TRBV7-8 and TRBJ2-7; either TRBD1 or TRBD2 may supply D (6 bases each). Per germline, CDR1 SGHVS and CDR2 FQNEAQ. The CDR3 is 13 residues long. This CDR3 is CASSSGAWYEHYF. DNA of the CDR3: TGTGCCAGCAGCTCGGGGGCATGGTACGAGCATTACTTC.

This clone was detected many times. This may be a read error: a much more frequent sequence differs by one nucleotide. CDR3 DNA: TGTGCCAGTGGGGCAAGAGGGGGGGGGGAGACCCAGTACTTC. Its translation: CASGARGGGETQYF. V gene TRBV19 combines with J gene TRBJ2-5; tentative D call: TRBD2 (7 bases). From germline, CDR1 is LNHDA and CDR2 SQIVND (reference sequence). This CDR3 comprises 14 residues. V lost 8 bases, J lost 5 bases, and 18 bases lay in between.

This clone was seen repeatedly, ten times or more. The CDR3: CSALVTAPGRPNYEQYF. The CDR3 DNA sequence: TGCAGCGCTTTGGTGACTGCCCCGGGACGGCCGAACTACGAGCAGTACTTC. The gene calls are TRBV29-1 and TRBJ2-7, with D perhaps being TRBD1 or TRBD2 (5 bases each). This CDR3 is 17 amino acids long. V lost 7 bases, J lost 3 bases, and 28 bases lay in between. Per germline, CDR1 SQVTM and CDR2 ANQGSEA.

This clone is categorized as medium-sized. V and J are TRBV6-1 and TRBJ1-1; D not certain. V was pared by 11 bases and J by 8 bases, with 21 bases between. This CDR3 contains 13 residues. CDR1 and CDR2 (germline): MNHNS, SASEGT. Here the CDR3 DNA reads TGTGCCTCCATGGAGACCGTCGAGGCGGAAGCTTTCTTT. Translated, it gives CASMETVEAEAFF.